A selection of T cell receptor beta chains follows, all from one sample in a study of T cells in Graves' hyperthyroidism and ophthalmopathy. TCRdb recomputed calls from the multiplex PCR reads with MiXCR, one row per CDR3 protein. The table records some 300,000 distinct CDR3 sequences, approximately 12% of them present only once. Specimen: blood. The receptors were gathered from a woman aged 30 to 39 with Graves' hyperthyroidism that later progressed to Graves' ophthalmopathy. Both conserved end residues are part of each CDR3. The order of the fields is V gene, J gene, D gene, clone size, CDR3 DNA, CDR3 protein. The D gene is left open where the match is weak. Part of the rows lack a size; the others show once, few, many or a class for expanded clones.

v_gene: TRBV28; j_gene: TRBJ2-7; d_gene: TRBD2; abundance: many; CDR3nt: TGTGCCAGCAGTTTATCCCATGGGCTAGCGGACACCTACGAGCAGTACTTC; CDR3aa: CASSLSHGLADTYEQYF
v_gene: TRBV12-3/TRBV12-4; j_gene: TRBJ2-2; d_gene: TRBD2; abundance: many; CDR3nt: TGTGCCAGCAGTTTTCAGTCTGGCGGGAGGGCCGGGGAGCTGTTTTTT; CDR3aa: CASSFQSGGRAGELFF
v_gene: TRBV30; j_gene: TRBJ2-3; d_gene: -; abundance: -; CDR3nt: TGTGCCTGGAGTTTTAGCGGAGGGGGGGATACGCAGTATTTT; CDR3aa: CAWSFSGGGDTQYF
v_gene: TRBV9; j_gene: TRBJ2-1; d_gene: -; abundance: few; CDR3nt: TGTGCCAGCAGCGTAGCCGCGCAACCATACAATGAGCAGTTCTTC; CDR3aa: CASSVAAQPYNEQFF
v_gene: TRBV7-9; j_gene: TRBJ1-1; d_gene: -; abundance: many; CDR3nt: TGTGCCAGCAGCTCAATCCCCTCTACTGAAGCTTTCTTT; CDR3aa: CASSSIPSTEAFF
v_gene: TRBV9; j_gene: TRBJ2-5; d_gene: -; abundance: many; CDR3nt: TGTGCCAGCAGCGTAGAAGGACAGCAAGAGACCCAGTACTTC; CDR3aa: CASSVEGQQETQYF
v_gene: TRBV20-1; j_gene: TRBJ1-1; d_gene: -; abundance: many; CDR3nt: TGCAGTGCTAGGGGCGGCAGAAACTTGAACACTGAAGCTTTCTTT; CDR3aa: CSARGGRNLNTEAFF
v_gene: TRBV28; j_gene: TRBJ1-1; d_gene: -; abundance: many; CDR3nt: TGTGCCAGCAGTTTATTGGGGGACGAAGCTTTCTTT; CDR3aa: CASSLLGDEAFF
v_gene: TRBV11-2; j_gene: TRBJ2-1; d_gene: TRBD2; abundance: many; CDR3nt: TGTGCCAGCAGCTTCTACGGGACTAGCGGGAGGGGTGATGAGCAGTTCTTC; CDR3aa: CASSFYGTSGRGDEQFF
v_gene: TRBV12-3/TRBV12-4; j_gene: TRBJ2-3; d_gene: TRBD2; abundance: -; CDR3nt: TGTGCCAGCAGCTTAGCGGGAGGTTATAGCACAGATACGCAGTATTTT; CDR3aa: CASSLAGGYSTDTQYF
v_gene: TRBV28; j_gene: TRBJ2-3; d_gene: TRBD2; abundance: many; CDR3nt: TGTGCCAGCAGCCGGAGGTGGCGGGAGTTCACAGATACGCAGTATTTT; CDR3aa: CASSRRWREFTDTQYF
v_gene: TRBV20-1; j_gene: TRBJ2-4; d_gene: -; abundance: many; CDR3nt: TGCAGTGCTGGAACAACGGGCAACATTCAGTACTTC; CDR3aa: CSAGTTGNIQYF
v_gene: TRBV24-1; j_gene: TRBJ2-2; d_gene: TRBD2; abundance: many; CDR3nt: TGTGCCACCAGTGATATAACAGGGTTAACTAGCGGTAACACCGGGGAGCTGTTTTTT; CDR3aa: CATSDITGLTSGNTGELFF
v_gene: TRBV29-1; j_gene: TRBJ2-5; d_gene: TRBD2; abundance: many; CDR3nt: TGCAGCGTTGGGGGGCCGACTAGCGGGATAGGAGAGACCCAGTACTTC; CDR3aa: CSVGGPTSGIGETQYF
v_gene: TRBV12-3/TRBV12-4; j_gene: TRBJ2-7; d_gene: TRBD1; abundance: many; CDR3nt: TGTGCCAGCAGCTGGGACAGGGGAGACGAGCAGTACTTC; CDR3aa: CASSWDRGDEQYF
v_gene: TRBV11-3; j_gene: TRBJ2-1; d_gene: TRBD2; abundance: -; CDR3nt: TGTGCCAGCAGTCTAGCGGGTGTTAGCTCCTACAATGAGCAGTTCTTC; CDR3aa: CASSLAGVSSYNEQFF
v_gene: TRBV9; j_gene: TRBJ2-5; d_gene: -; abundance: many; CDR3nt: TGTGCCAGCAGCACAGCTACAGCGGAGACCCAGTACTTC; CDR3aa: CASSTATAETQYF
v_gene: TRBV2; j_gene: TRBJ2-2; d_gene: -; abundance: many; CDR3nt: TGTGCCAGCTGGGAGTCCGGTTGGGGCACCGGGGAGCTGTTTTTT; CDR3aa: CASWESGWGTGELFF
v_gene: TRBV7-3; j_gene: TRBJ2-1; d_gene: TRBD1; abundance: many; CDR3nt: TGTGCCAGCAGCCCCGGATCAGGGGGCATCTACAATGAGCAGTTCTTC; CDR3aa: CASSPGSGGIYNEQFF
v_gene: TRBV7-9; j_gene: TRBJ1-1; d_gene: -; abundance: many; CDR3nt: TGTGCCAGCAACTTGTACACTGAAGCTTTCTTT; CDR3aa: CASNLYTEAFF
v_gene: TRBV6-2/TRBV6-3; j_gene: TRBJ2-7; d_gene: -; abundance: few; CDR3nt: TGTGCCAGCAGTTACTCCGCGTACGAGCGGTACTTC; CDR3aa: CASSYSAYERYF
v_gene: TRBV6-1; j_gene: TRBJ1-2; d_gene: -; abundance: few; CDR3nt: TGTGCCAGCTCCCCTGGTCCCTCACCTCCGGGCTACACCTTC; CDR3aa: CASSPGPSPPGYTF
v_gene: TRBV6-1; j_gene: TRBJ2-7; d_gene: -; abundance: many; CDR3nt: TGTGCCAGCAGGATTTTTAGCGGGTCCCAGGGGGAGCAGTACTTC; CDR3aa: CASRIFSGSQGEQYF
v_gene: TRBV29-1; j_gene: TRBJ1-4; d_gene: TRBD1; abundance: -; CDR3nt: TGCAGCGTTGAAGGAGACAGGGGTGAAAAACTGTTTTTT; CDR3aa: CSVEGDRGEKLFF